This is a list of T cell receptor beta chains from one sample in a study of Ad26.COV2.S vaccination and SARS-CoV-2 variants. TCRdb's table, derived via immunoSEQ multiplex PCR, lists solely in-frame clones and lacks some. The table records about half a million clones, roughly nine tenths of them present only once. Sequences were derived from peripheral blood, sampled in a trial of Ad26.COV2.S vaccine versus placebo. All receptors derive from a person between 18 and 59 years old who received the Ad26.COV2.S COVID-19 vaccine or a placebo. Both conserved end residues are part of each CDR3. A D gene is named only where the DNA matches it firmly. The size field is filled for only some rows; it gives once, few, many or a size class.

V gene	J gene	clone size	D gene	CDR3 protein	CDR3 DNA
TRBV3-1/TRBV3-2	TRBJ2-3	NA	TRBD2	CASSQERSSGGPTTDTQYF	TGTGCCAGCAGCCAAGAACGGTCTAGCGGGGGGCCTACCACAGATACGCAGTATTTT
TRBV6-2/TRBV6-3	TRBJ1-5	NA	NA	CASSDYLGKGDQPQHF	TGTGCCAGCAGCGATTATTTAGGAAAAGGCGATCAGCCCCAGCATTTT
TRBV7-8	TRBJ2-2	NA	NA	CASSLLRTGELFF	TGTGCCAGCAGCTTACTTCGCACCGGGGAGCTGTTTTTT
TRBV28	TRBJ2-7	NA	TRBD1	CASSSDRDRTYEQYF	TGTGCCAGCAGTTCAGACCGGGACAGGACCTACGAGCAGTACTTC
TRBV10-2	TRBJ1-2	NA	NA	CASSEKWADPNYGYTF	TGCGCCAGCAGTGAGAAGTGGGCGGATCCTAACTATGGCTACACCTTC
TRBV19	TRBJ1-5	NA	NA	CASNSRGLQPQHF	TGTGCCAGTAACAGCCGGGGGCTCCAGCCCCAGCATTTT
TRBV3-1/TRBV3-2	TRBJ2-2	NA	NA	CASSQGNSVDGELFF	TGTGCCAGCAGCCAAGGGAACTCGGTGGACGGGGAGCTGTTTTTT
TRBV11-3	TRBJ2-7	NA	NA	CASSREVRKYF	TGTGCCAGCAGCCGTGAAGTTCGTAAGTACTTC
TRBV5-1	TRBJ2-7	NA	NA	CASSLATGSYEQYF	TGCGCCAGCAGCTTGGCCACGGGCTCCTACGAGCAGTACTTC
TRBV27	TRBJ1-2	NA	TRBD1	CASSLGRGYGYTF	TGTGCCAGCAGTTTAGGCAGGGGGTATGGCTACACCTTC
TRBV6-5	TRBJ2-7	NA	NA	CASSSGRIDYEQYF	TGTGCCAGCAGTTCGGGACGGATTGACTACGAGCAGTACTTC
TRBV5-1	TRBJ1-4	NA	NA	CASSLRGDSEKLFF	TGCGCCAGCAGCTTGAGGGGCGACAGTGAAAAACTGTTTTTT
TRBV7-9	TRBJ2-7	once	TRBD1	CASSLETGNYEQYF	TGTGCCAGCAGCTTAGAGACAGGGAACTACGAGCAGTACTTC
TRBV6-4	TRBJ1-3	NA	NA	CASIPNYLEGPDTIYF	TGTGCCAGCATCCCAAATTACCTTGAGGGGCCAGACACCATATATTTT
TRBV21-1	TRBJ2-7	NA	NA	CASSKSFPYYEQYF	TGTGCCAGCAGCAAATCCTTCCCGTATTACGAGCAGTACTTC
TRBV19	TRBJ2-7	once	TRBD1	CASSILGTGTYEQYF	TGTGCCAGTAGTATCCTCGGGACAGGGACCTACGAGCAGTACTTC
TRBV27	TRBJ2-7	NA	TRBD1	CASSQQDRGLSYEQYF	TGTGCCAGCAGTCAACAAGACAGGGGCCTCTCTTACGAGCAGTACTTC
TRBV18	TRBJ2-2	NA	NA	CASSPPQGRDTGELFF	TGTGCCAGCTCACCACCACAGGGCCGCGACACCGGGGAGCTGTTTTTT
TRBV7-8	TRBJ1-6	NA	NA	CASSLNGASPLHF	TGTGCCAGCAGCCTTAACGGGGCTTCACCCCTCCACTTT
TRBV9	TRBJ2-3	NA	TRBD2	CASSTTSGIQDTQYF	TGTGCCAGCAGTACGACTAGCGGGATACAAGATACGCAGTATTTT
TRBV5-4	TRBJ2-5	NA	TRBD2	CASSLTPLAGVQETQYF	TGTGCCAGCAGCTTGACCCCCCTAGCGGGGGTCCAAGAGACCCAGTACTTC
TRBV27	TRBJ1-2	once	NA	CASSLRAYPDANYGYTF	TGTGCCAGCAGCCTGCGGGCATACCCCGACGCTAACTATGGCTACACCTTC
TRBV7-9	TRBJ2-1	NA	TRBD2	CASSSLAGGPNEQFF	TGTGCCAGCAGCTCGCTAGCGGGAGGGCCAAATGAGCAGTTCTTC
TRBV27	TRBJ2-7	NA	TRBD2	CASTRTSGSQYEQYF	TGTGCCAGCACCAGGACTAGCGGGAGCCAATACGAGCAGTACTTC